The T cell receptor beta chain under discussion was sequenced for a study of metastatic and nonmetastatic thyroid tumors. Study information: Patients with malignant and benign thyroid disease provided blood and tumor or nodule tissue, whose repertoires were compared.

This clone occurred many times. Its antigen remains unknown. V shed 9 bases and J 2 bases; nucleotides not matched to a gene: 3. In germline, CDR1 is KGHDR, CDR2 SFDVKD. CDR3 length equals 14 residues. General study points: It was reported that TCR beta diversity was significantly higher in malignant thyroid tumors than benign nodules, in blood and tumor.

Methods used by the authors: Across clinicopathological groups, CDR3 differences served as the basis for building a distant-metastasis classifier for papillary thyroid cancer. Via MiXCR, TCRdb re-called the PCR reads. TCRdb, not the authors, supplied the V and J calls. This sample yields about 31,000 clones, of which about 18% are seen a single time; approximately 10% belongs to the top ten. All patients reached thyroid surgery having received no treatment beforehand. This sequence joins TRBV24-1 and TRBJ2-3; 11 bases fit TRBD2. Sequenced material: blood. The sequence derives from a female donor with papillary thyroid cancer or a benign thyroid nodule (not recorded which). Some clones in this sample may be carry-over from other donors' samples. The chain's CDR3 is CATHSGRATDTQYF. The CDR3, as DNA: TGTGCCACCCATAGCGGGAGGGCCACAGATACGCAGTATTTT.